This T cell receptor (beta chain) was captured by sequencing in a study of blood T cell repertoires in COVID-19. Across the study: The study drew acute and convalescent COVID-19 samples from the United States, Italy and Spain. PBMCs, B-cell-depleted T cells, or T cells were the source of the cDNA or gDNA that made up the material.

Trimming cost V 6 bases and J 10 bases; bases outside gene matches: 6. CDR3 length: 12 residues. Germline CDR1 and CDR2: LGHNT and FRNRAP. Per the study methods: Quantification of nucleated cells was approximated via reference gene primer amplification. Clones were read by immunoSEQ multiplex PCR, and TCRdb kept only the in-frame ones, dropping some. The D gene and trimming were derived from the DNA, and the V and J assignments and clone size from that table. The sample includes around 75,000 clones, about 88% of them seen just once. The specimen was peripheral blood. This TCR came from a human donor in a cohort sampled during active COVID-19. The rearrangement uses TRBV12-5 and TRBJ2-1; 7 positions match TRBD2. The CDR3 DNA sequence: TGTGCTAGTGGAGGACTAGGGCACGAGCAGTTCTTC. Its translation is CASGGLGHEQFF.